This T cell receptor (beta chain) originates from a study of cytomegalovirus exposure and HLA in healthy donors. Study conclusions and caveats: Previous analysis showed most TCR beta V segments were productive about 90% or about 30% of the time.

Donors consisted of healthy bone marrow donors. Note on this clone: Its matching antigen is unknown.

With 60 Vbeta and 13 Jbeta primers, the PCR was carried out. This table comes from immunoSEQ multiplex PCR, and its TCRdb copy is limited to in-frame clones, with some not included. The data show 85,000 to 130,000 clones, roughly four fifths seen once. Germline lookup yields CDR1 MNHNS and CDR2 SASEGT. The junction had 6 bases not matched to a gene; V was cut back by 4 bases and J by 0 bases. The CDR3 contains 16 residues. This TCR derives from a male donor in good health and CMV-seropositive. The material sequenced was PBMCs. This chain connects TRBV6-1 to TRBJ1-3, with 7 bases that match TRBD1. CDR3 sequence: CASSARQGNSGNTIYF. The CDR3 coding sequence is TGTGCCAGCAGTGCGCGACAGGGAAACTCTGGAAACACCATATATTTT.